What follows are 2 T cell receptor beta chains derived from one specimen sequenced in a study of regulatory T cells in long-lasting Graves disease. In building TCR beta libraries, iRepertoire HTBI primers were used together with Arm-PCR of CDR3 regions. TCRdb fed the multiplex PCR reads into MiXCR, producing one record per CDR3 protein. The sample carries more than 300,000 distinct CDR3 sequences, approximately 25% recorded once. Time point specified: persistent/refractory GD, antithyroid drugs over 5 years with positive TRAb. With RNA extracted from PBMCs as input, the TCR library was made. The sample consisted of peripheral blood mononuclear cells (PBMCs), taken when the disease was refractory, from a patient treated with antithyroid drugs. These receptors all come from a woman aged 40 to 55 with Graves disease.

The rearrangement links TRBV12-3 or TRBV12-4 to TRBJ2-7; a possible D gene is TRBD1 (5 bases). Trimming took off 6 bases at V and 5 bases at J, with 17 bases between the two ends. The CDR3 length is 14 residues. The CDR3 DNA follows: TGTGCCAGCAGCGAGGTCGGAGCAGGGAACGAGCAGTACTTC. Translated: CASSEVGAGNEQYF.

This clonotype was seen more than once but under ten times. CDR3 nucleotides: TGTGCCAGCAGTTTCGGACAAATTAATGAGGAGCAGTACTTC. It specifies CASSFGQINEEQYF. This chain links TRBV12-3 or TRBV12-4 with TRBJ2-7; tentative D call: TRBD1 (5 bases). This CDR3 is 14 amino acids long. V was shortened by 3 bases and J by 7 bases, with 16 bases between the two germline ends.